One and the same sample provided the 15 T cell receptor beta chains below, sequenced in a study of cytomegalovirus exposure and HLA in healthy donors. The PCR ran on 60 Vbeta and 13 Jbeta primers. Assay used: immunoSEQ multiplex PCR; TCRdb lists only in-frame clones, some missing. Altogether more than 140,000 clones are present, about 79% being singletons, with the ten largest covering roughly 0.68%. The sample taken for sequencing was PBMCs. The receptors derive from a male donor in good health and CMV-seronegative.

The chain couples TRBV14 to TRBJ1-2; 8 bases agree with TRBD1. With V trimmed by 2 bases and J by 1 base, 3 bases remained unmatched. The CDR3 extends over 15 amino acids. CDR1 is SGHDN, CDR2 FVKESK, per germline. DNA of the CDR3: TGTGCCAGCAGCCAACGGACAGGGAATAACTATGGCTACACCTTC. Translation: CASSQRTGNNYGYTF. Using reference TRBV14 and TRBJ1-2 for the parts outside the CDR3, the full variable domain is EAGVTQFPSHSVIEKGQTVTLRCDPISGHDNLYWYRRVMGKEIKFLLHFVKESKQDESGMPNNRFLAERTGGTYSTLKVQPAELEDSGVYFCASSQRTGNNYGYTFGSGTRLTVV.

The genes are TRBV18 and TRBJ1-1; tentatively, D is TRBD1 (6 bases). Per germline, CDR1 KGHSH and CDR2 LQKENI. The CDR3 consists of 12 residues. V lost 4 bases and J 6 bases, leaving 9 bases between the germline ends. Here the CDR3 reads CASSLQGAEAFF. The CDR3 DNA sequence: TGTGCCAGCTCACTACAGGGAGCTGAAGCTTTCTTT.

The chain is built from TRBV11-3 and TRBJ2-1; 11 bases fit TRBD2. J lost 9 bases, V lost 3 bases, and 7 bases had no gene match. The germline CDR1 and CDR2 sequences are SGHNT and YENEEA. The CDR3 has 15 residues. The CDR3 sequence is CASSFLAGGWGEQFF. The CDR3 nucleotides are TGTGCCAGCAGCTTCCTAGCGGGAGGATGGGGTGAGCAGTTCTTC.

This chain connects TRBV5-1 to TRBJ2-1, with D maybe TRBD2 (7 bases). Trimming removed 0 bases at V and 4 bases at J, with 11 bases between. Germline V gene data show CDR1 as SGHRS and CDR2 as YFSETQ. The CDR3 runs 15 residues. The CDR3 bases are TGCGCCAGCAGCTTGGCGGGGGGCCGGTACAATGAGCAGTTCTTC. Translated, it gives CASSLAGGRYNEQFF. The whole variable domain, filled in from reference TRBV5-1 and TRBJ2-1, reads KAGVTQTPRYLIKTRGQQVTLSCSPISGHRSVSWYQQTPGQGLQFLFEYFSETQRNKGNFPGRFSGRQFSNSRSEMNVSTLELGDSALYLCASSLAGGRYNEQFFGPGTRLTVL.

This chain uses TRBV5-5 with TRBJ1-2; D remains ambiguous. Germline V gene sequence: CDR1 SGHKS, CDR2 YYEKEE (reference sequence). The V end was cut by 3 bases, the J end by 5 bases, with 5 bases between. This CDR3 region has 11 residues. DNA of the CDR3: TGTGCCAGCAGCTCCATTTATGGCTACACCTTC. Protein: CASSSIYGYTF. The variable domain in full, with the rest retrieved from reference TRBV5-5 and TRBJ1-2, is DAGVTQSPTHLIKTRGQQVTLRCSPISGHKSVSWYQQVLGQGPQFIFQYYEKEERGRGNFPDRFSARQFPNYSSELNVNALLLGDSALYLCASSSIYGYTFGSGTRLTVV.

About this clone itself: At one end the junction does not follow the germline gene, possibly because of a read error. The V call is TRBV7-9, the J call TRBJ2-7; the match to TRBD1 covers 7 bases. Germline CDR1 reads SEHNR; CDR2 reads FQNEAQ (reference sequence). The CDR3 has 14 amino acids. CDR3 protein: CSSSLGQGDYEQYF. The CDR3 nucleotides read TGTTCCAGCAGCTTAGGTCAGGGGGACTACGAGCAGTACTTC.

The rearrangement uses TRBV11-2 and TRBJ2-7, with 8 bases identical to TRBD2. Germline loops: CDR1 SGHAT, CDR2 FQNNGV. The length of the CDR3 is 15 residues. V lost 1 base and J lost 5; bases outside the gene matches: 7. CDR3 DNA: TGTGCCAGCAGCTTAGCGGGAGGGCGTCGTGACGAGCAGTACTTC. The encoded protein is CASSLAGGRRDEQYF.

The gene calls are TRBV21-1 and TRBJ1-2; TRBD1 is the table's D call, not checked against the DNA. TRBV21-1 is a pseudogene. The CDR3 spans 13 residues. The CDR3 DNA sequence: TGTGCCAGCAGCCTCGACAGGGCCTATGGCTACACCTTC. Residues: CASSLDRAYGYTF.

The gene calls are TRBV7-8 and TRBJ2-5; D is unclear. The V gene lost 5 bases and the J gene lost 4 bases, with 17 bases spanning the gap. Germline loops: CDR1 SGHVS, CDR2 FQNEAQ. The CDR3 extends over 15 amino acids. CDR3 sequence: CASSQTADPGETQYF. CDR3 nucleotide sequence: TGTGCCAGCAGCCAGACGGCAGACCCAGGAGAGACCCAGTACTTC.

The rearrangement uses TRBV2 and TRBJ1-1, with D possibly TRBD1 on 6 matching bases. Trimming took 6 bases from V and 5 from J, leaving 13 bases between them. Per the germline V gene, CDR1 is SNHLY and CDR2 is FYNNEI. This CDR3 spans 13 amino acids. The CDR3 nucleotides read TGTGCCAGCAGGATACAGGGAGGGACTGAAGCTTTCTTT. This translates into CASRIQGGTEAFF.

The V and J genes are TRBV28 and TRBJ1-4, with a possible D match to TRBD1 (5 bases). V lost 3 bases to trimming and J lost 0 bases, with 8 bases between them. Germline assignment: CDR1 MDHEN and CDR2 SYDVKM. This CDR3 is 15 amino acids long. The chain's CDR3 is CASSFQTATNEKLFF. The DNA for the CDR3 is TGTGCCAGCAGTTTCCAGACAGCAACTAATGAAAAACTGTTTTTT.

The chain links TRBV19 to TRBJ2-3, with 11 bases that match TRBD2. This CDR3 is 14 amino acids long. The germline V gene has CDR1 LNHDA and CDR2 SQIVND (reference sequence). Trimming took 3 bases from V and 7 from J; bases not matched to a gene: 3. DNA of the CDR3: TGTGCCAGTAGTATCCTAGCGGGGGGTCATACGCAGTATTTT. This codes for CASSILAGGHTQYF.

This rearrangement joins TRBV28 to TRBJ2-3, with D maybe TRBD2 (5 bases). V lost 6 bases to trimming and J lost 1 base, with 23 bases between them. The CDR3 runs 18 residues. Looked up from germline, CDR1 is MDHEN and CDR2 is SYDVKM. The CDR3 spells CASSRTRALRDGTDTQYF. The CDR3 DNA reads TGTGCCAGCAGCCGTACCCGGGCCCTACGGGATGGCACAGATACGCAGTATTTT.

The CDR3: CASRPGGGYTDTQYF. In nucleotides, the CDR3 is TGTGCCAGCCGACCGGGGGGAGGATACACAGATACGCAGTATTTT. The V gene is TRBV6-5, the J gene TRBJ2-3; 7 nucleotides agree with TRBD2. Trimming at V came to 8 bases and at J to 2 bases, leaving 10 bases not matched to a gene. The CDR3 extends over 15 amino acids. From germline, CDR1 is MNHEY and CDR2 SVGAGI.

This chain connects TRBV5-1 to TRBJ1-5; 7 bases are a match to TRBD1. The trim removed 0 bases at V and 4 bases at J, leaving 1 base unmatched. CDR1 and CDR2 from the germline V gene are SGHRS and YFSETQ. The CDR3 has 14 residues. The CDR3 reads CASSLEQGNQPQHF. CDR3 coding DNA: TGCGCCAGCAGCTTGGAACAGGGGAATCAGCCCCAGCATTTT.